Below are 9 T cell receptor beta chains sequenced from a single sample in a study of control samples from healthy donors and cancer patients. TCRdb's table, derived via immunoSEQ multiplex PCR, lists solely in-frame clones and lacks some. The sample shows about 160,000 clones, roughly 95% of them seen only once. The sample comprised blood. The receptors stem from a woman younger than 45 in good health.

V and J are TRBV3-1 (or the pseudogene TRBV3-2) and TRBJ1-6, with 7 bases fitting TRBD1. The CDR3 length is 16 residues. The germline CDR1 and CDR2 sequences are LGHDT and YNNKEL (reference sequence). V shed 5 bases and J 6 bases; nucleotides not matched to a gene: 10. CDR3 amino acids: CASSSRQGLGNSPLHF. Written as DNA, the CDR3 is TGTGCCAGCAGCTCCCGACAGGGTCTAGGTAATTCACCCCTCCACTTT.

The chain couples TRBV5-4 to TRBJ2-1; 8 nucleotides agree with TRBD2. The length of the CDR3 is 14 residues. Trimming at V came to 0 bases and at J to 6 bases, leaving 2 bases not matched to a gene. Germline CDR1 SGHNT, CDR2 YYREEE (reference sequence). CDR3 in amino acids: CASSLERGGNEQFF. The CDR3 bases are TGTGCCAGCAGCTTGGAACGGGGGGGCAATGAGCAGTTCTTC.

V gene TRBV28 combines with J gene TRBJ1-5; weak D call: TRBD1 (6 bases). Germline CDR1 is MDHEN and CDR2 is SYDVKM. This CDR3 spans 16 amino acids. Trimming left V 2 bases short and J 1 base short, with 12 bases between. CDR3 sequence reads: CASSLSFQGSNQPQHF. CDR3 coding DNA: TGTGCCAGCAGTTTAAGTTTCCAGGGGAGCAATCAGCCCCAGCATTTT.

This chain uses TRBV5-8 with TRBJ1-1; the match to TRBD1 covers 9 bases. CDR1 SGHTS and CDR2 YDEGEE come from the germline V gene. This CDR3 has 15 residues. Losses at the gene ends were 4 bases for V and 5 bases for J; bases not matched to a gene: 9. In nucleotides, the CDR3 is TGTGCCAGCAGCCCAGAACAGGGGGCAAGGACTGAAGCTTTCTTT. This gives the protein CASSPEQGARTEAFF.

The chain combines TRBV15 with TRBJ2-1; tentatively, D is TRBD1 (5 bases). The V gene's germline CDR1 is LNHNV and CDR2 YYDKDF (reference sequence). The CDR3 length is 15 residues. Trimming stripped 0 bases from V and 14 bases from J, with 20 bases between. DNA of the CDR3: TGTGCCACCAGCAGAGATCCGGGCAGGGAAGGTTATAAGTTCTTC. This gives the protein CATSRDPGREGYKFF.

The rearrangement links TRBV19 to TRBJ2-7; a possible D gene is TRBD2 (6 bases). Germline V gene lookup returns CDR1 LNHDA and CDR2 SQIVND (reference sequence). The germline V and J ends were trimmed by 6 bases and 2 bases, with 11 bases remaining between them. This CDR3 spans 13 amino acids. CDR3: CASSGGRTYEQYF. The CDR3 DNA is TGTGCCAGTAGCGGGGGAAGGACCTACGAGCAGTACTTC.

This chain uses TRBV3-1 (or the pseudogene TRBV3-2) with TRBJ2-3, with 11 bases aligning to TRBD2. CDR1 and CDR2 (germline): LGHDT, YNNKEL (reference sequence). J was trimmed by 0 bases and V by 4 bases; bases with no gene match: 9. The CDR3 runs 18 residues. CDR3 nucleotides: TGTGCCAGCAGCCGAACGTCGGTAGCGGGGGGGAGCACAGATACGCAGTATTTT. Protein: CASSRTSVAGGSTDTQYF.

The chain joins TRBV27 to TRBJ2-3, with a possible D match to TRBD2 (5 bases). The CDR3 is made up of 14 amino acids. Germline loops: CDR1 MNHEY, CDR2 SMNVEV (reference sequence). Trimming pared 2 bases from V and 4 bases from J, leaving 10 bases between. The CDR3 nucleotides read TGTGCCAGCAGTTTAGTGGCGGGTCCAGATACGCAGTATTTT. Its translation: CASSLVAGPDTQYF.

J is TRBJ2-1 and V is TRBV10-3, with 9 nucleotides matching TRBD1. The V segment lost 5 bases and the J segment 6 bases; nucleotides outside the gene matches: 8. The CDR3 is made up of 15 amino acids. Germline loops: CDR1 ENHRY, CDR2 SYGVKD. The CDR3 sequence: CAISQQGAHINEQFF. The CDR3 DNA follows: TGTGCCATCAGTCAACAGGGGGCGCATATCAATGAGCAGTTCTTC.